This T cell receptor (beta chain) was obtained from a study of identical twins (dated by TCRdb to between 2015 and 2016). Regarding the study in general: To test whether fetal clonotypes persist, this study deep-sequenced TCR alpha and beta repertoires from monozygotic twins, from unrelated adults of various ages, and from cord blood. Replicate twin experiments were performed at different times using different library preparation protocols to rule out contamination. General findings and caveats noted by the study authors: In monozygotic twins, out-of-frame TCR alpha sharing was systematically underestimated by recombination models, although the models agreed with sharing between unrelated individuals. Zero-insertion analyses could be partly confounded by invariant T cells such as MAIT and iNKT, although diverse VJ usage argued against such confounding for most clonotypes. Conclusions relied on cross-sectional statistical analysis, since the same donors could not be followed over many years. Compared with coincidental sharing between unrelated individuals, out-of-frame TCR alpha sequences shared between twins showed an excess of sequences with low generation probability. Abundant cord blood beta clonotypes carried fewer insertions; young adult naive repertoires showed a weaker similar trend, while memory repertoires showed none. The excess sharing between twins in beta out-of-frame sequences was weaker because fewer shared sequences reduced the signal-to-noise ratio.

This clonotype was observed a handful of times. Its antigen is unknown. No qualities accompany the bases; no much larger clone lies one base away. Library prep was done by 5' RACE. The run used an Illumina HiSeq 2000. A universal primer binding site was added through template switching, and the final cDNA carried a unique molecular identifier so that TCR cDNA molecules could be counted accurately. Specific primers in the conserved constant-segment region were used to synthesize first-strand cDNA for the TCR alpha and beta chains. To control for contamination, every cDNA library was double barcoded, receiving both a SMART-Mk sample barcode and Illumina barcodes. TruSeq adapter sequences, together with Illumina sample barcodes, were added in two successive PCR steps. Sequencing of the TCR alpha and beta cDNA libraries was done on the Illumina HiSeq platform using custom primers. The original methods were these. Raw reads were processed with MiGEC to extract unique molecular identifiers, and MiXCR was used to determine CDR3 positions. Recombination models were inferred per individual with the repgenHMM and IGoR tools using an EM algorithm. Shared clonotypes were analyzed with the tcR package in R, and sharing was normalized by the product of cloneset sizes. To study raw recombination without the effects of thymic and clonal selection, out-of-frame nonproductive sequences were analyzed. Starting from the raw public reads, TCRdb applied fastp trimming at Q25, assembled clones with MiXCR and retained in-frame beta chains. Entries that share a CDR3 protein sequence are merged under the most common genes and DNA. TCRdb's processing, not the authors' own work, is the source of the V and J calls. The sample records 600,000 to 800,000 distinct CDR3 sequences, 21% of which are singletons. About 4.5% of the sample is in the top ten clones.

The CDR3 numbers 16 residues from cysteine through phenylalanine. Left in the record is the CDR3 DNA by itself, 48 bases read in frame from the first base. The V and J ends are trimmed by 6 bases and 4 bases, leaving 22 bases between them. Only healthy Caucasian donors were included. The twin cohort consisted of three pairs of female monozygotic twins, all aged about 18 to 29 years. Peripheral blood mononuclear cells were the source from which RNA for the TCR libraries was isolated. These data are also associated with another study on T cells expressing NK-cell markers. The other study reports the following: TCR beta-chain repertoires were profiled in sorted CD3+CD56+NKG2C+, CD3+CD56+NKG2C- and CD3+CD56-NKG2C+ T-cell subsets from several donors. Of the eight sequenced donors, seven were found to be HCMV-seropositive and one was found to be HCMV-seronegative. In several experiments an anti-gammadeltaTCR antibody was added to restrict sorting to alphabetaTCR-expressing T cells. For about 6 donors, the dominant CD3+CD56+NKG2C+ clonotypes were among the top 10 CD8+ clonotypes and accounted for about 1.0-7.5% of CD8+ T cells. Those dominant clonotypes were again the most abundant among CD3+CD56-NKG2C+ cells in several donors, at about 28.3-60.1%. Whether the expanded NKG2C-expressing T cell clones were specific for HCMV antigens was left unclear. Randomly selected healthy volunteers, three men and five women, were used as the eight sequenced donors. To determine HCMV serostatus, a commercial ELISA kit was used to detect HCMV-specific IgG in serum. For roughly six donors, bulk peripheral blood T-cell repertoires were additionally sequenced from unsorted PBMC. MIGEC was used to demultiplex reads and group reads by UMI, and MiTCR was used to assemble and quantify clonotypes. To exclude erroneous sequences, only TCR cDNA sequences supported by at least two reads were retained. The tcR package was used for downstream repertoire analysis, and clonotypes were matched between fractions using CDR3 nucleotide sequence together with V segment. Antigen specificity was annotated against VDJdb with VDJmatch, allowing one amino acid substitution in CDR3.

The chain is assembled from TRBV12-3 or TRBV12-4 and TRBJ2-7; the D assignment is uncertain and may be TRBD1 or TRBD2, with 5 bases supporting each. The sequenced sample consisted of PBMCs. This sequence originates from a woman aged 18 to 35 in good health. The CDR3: CASSSTPPGRGYEQYF. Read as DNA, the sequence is TGTGCCAGCAGCTCTACCCCCCCGGGACGAGGTTACGAGCAGTACTTC.